The entry that follows covers one T cell receptor beta chain sequence. This entry is derived from a study of blood T cell repertoires in COVID-19. On the study more broadly: The cDNA or gDNA used as material had been derived from T cells, B-cell-depleted T cells, or PBMCs.

Here immunoSEQ multiplex PCR was the method, and the copy in TCRdb shows in-frame clones only, minus some. The table records around 200,000 clones, roughly 90% of them present only once. This receptor was taken from a man in his late teens or twenties with active or convalescent COVID-19. The sample consisted of peripheral blood.

The CDR3 reads CASSLGWAGIEAFF. In DNA form, the CDR3 reads TGTGCCAGCAGCTTGGGGTGGGCGGGGATTGAAGCTTTCTTT. The chain links TRBV5-6 to TRBJ1-1; D remains unclear. Germline CDR1 is SGHDT and CDR2 is YYEEEE. This CDR3 is 14 amino acids long. V lost 0 bases to trimming and J lost 7 bases, with 13 bases between them.